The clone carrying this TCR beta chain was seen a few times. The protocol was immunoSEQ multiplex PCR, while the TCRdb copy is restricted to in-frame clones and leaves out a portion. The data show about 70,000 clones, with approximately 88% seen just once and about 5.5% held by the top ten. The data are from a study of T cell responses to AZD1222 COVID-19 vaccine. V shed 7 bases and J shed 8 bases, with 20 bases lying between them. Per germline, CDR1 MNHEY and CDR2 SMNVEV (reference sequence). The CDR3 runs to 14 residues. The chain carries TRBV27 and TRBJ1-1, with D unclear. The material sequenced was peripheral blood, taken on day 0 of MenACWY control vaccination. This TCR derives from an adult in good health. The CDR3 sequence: CASTRGYGEHEAFF. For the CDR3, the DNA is TGTGCCAGCACAAGAGGGTATGGCGAACACGAAGCTTTCTTT.